This note documents a single T cell receptor (beta chain) sequence. In the same sample, other DNA sequences code for this CDR3. The table came from immunoSEQ multiplex PCR; TCRdb's copy has only in-frame clones and leaves some out. The table has some 29,000 clones, roughly 89% seen once; the top ten hold 3% to 5%. Germline values: CDR1 SGDLS, CDR2 YYNGEE. V was trimmed by 2 bases and J by 0 bases, leaving 9 bases between them. The CDR3 has 15 residues. These data belong to a study of T cell changes during pregnancy in multiple sclerosis. The sequence was obtained from a female donor in good health, enrolled as a control in a pregnancy study. Source: CD8+ T cells from peripheral blood mononuclear cells, taken in the second trimester of pregnancy. The V gene is TRBV9, the J gene TRBJ2-1; D is uncertain. The CDR3 loop reads CASSVGGDSYNEQFF. CDR3 DNA: TGTGCCAGCAGCGTTGGCGGCGACTCCTACAATGAGCAGTTCTTC.